The 21 T cell receptor beta chains presented below share a single source sample, sequenced in a study of cytomegalovirus exposure and HLA in healthy donors. The assay was immunoSEQ multiplex PCR, and TCRdb's table has in-frame clones only and misses some. The table shows roughly 190,000 clones, with around nine tenths occurring only once. Sequencing was done on a sample of PBMCs. Receptors originate from a young man in good health and CMV-seropositive.

This sequence joins TRBV27 and TRBJ2-5; 8 positions match TRBD1. The germline V gene has CDR1 MNHEY and CDR2 SMNVEV (reference sequence). The CDR3 sequence is 16 residues long. V shed 4 bases and J 5 bases; nucleotides not matched to a gene: 12. The CDR3 DNA reads as TGTGCCAGCAGTTGGGCTTGGACAGGGTCGGTGGAGACCCAGTACTTC. Translating gives CASSWAWTGSVETQYF.

CDR3: CASSSSGTGLTEAFF. CDR3 nucleotide sequence: TGTGCCAGCAGCTCGTCAGGGACAGGGCTTACTGAAGCTTTCTTT. The rearrangement uses TRBV7-9 and TRBJ1-1; 9 nucleotides match TRBD1. Germline assignment: CDR1 SEHNR and CDR2 FQNEAQ (reference sequence). The CDR3 totals 15 residues. With V trimmed by 4 bases and J by 5 bases, 8 bases remained unmatched.

The genes are TRBV9 and TRBJ2-7; D is uncertain. V lost 4 bases, J lost 7 bases, and 12 bases lay in between. This CDR3 is 12 amino acids long. The germline V gene has CDR1 SGDLS and CDR2 YYNGEE. The CDR3 protein is CASSPALGEQYF. The CDR3, as DNA: TGTGCCAGCAGCCCCGCCCTGGGGGAGCAGTACTTC.

The chain combines TRBV11-3 with TRBJ1-1; D is uncertain. This CDR3 is built from 11 residues. V lost 6 bases and J lost 0, with 2 bases in between. Per germline, CDR1 SGHNT and CDR2 YENEEA. The CDR3 DNA sequence: TGTGCCAGCAGGCTGAACACTGAAGCTTTCTTT. Its translation is CASRLNTEAFF.

This chain connects TRBV5-1 to TRBJ2-2, with D perhaps matching TRBD1 (8 bases). The length of the CDR3 is 16 residues. The ends were cut back, 2 bases at V and 6 bases at J, with 17 bases in the middle. Looked up from germline, CDR1 is SGHRS and CDR2 is YFSETQ. Written as DNA, the CDR3 is TGCGCCAGCAGCTTCCAGAGCGGGACAGGCGCCGGGGAGCTGTTTTTT. This translates into CASSFQSGTGAGELFF.

This clone was observed a handful of times. V gene TRBV7-6 combines with J gene TRBJ2-7; a possible D gene is TRBD1 (6 bases). The CDR3 extends over 14 amino acids. V was cut by 3 bases and J by 6 bases, with 15 bases left in between. The germline CDR1 and CDR2 sequences are SGHVS and FNYEAQ. CDR3 sequence: CASSLGTRVVEQYF. The DNA of the CDR3 is TGTGCCAGCAGCTTGGGGACACGGGTTGTCGAGCAGTACTTC. Looking up the rest from reference TRBV7-6 and TRBJ2-7 gives the full variable domain: GAGVSQSPRYKVTKRGQDVALRCDPISGHVSLYWYRQALGQGPEFLTYFNYEAQQDKSGLPNDRFSAERPEGSISTLTIQRTEQRDSAMYRCASSLGTRVVEQYFGPGTRLTVT.

In this sample, this clone turned up once. This CDR3 reads CASSLGQTGGNQPQHF. Written as DNA, the CDR3 is TGTGCCAGCAGCTTAGGGCAGACAGGGGGAAATCAGCCCCAGCATTTT. The chain joins TRBV11-3 to TRBJ1-5, with TRBD1 matching over 9 bases. Germline trimming cut 1 base from V and 4 bases from J; bases unmatched to any gene: 5. This CDR3 has 16 residues. In germline, CDR1 is SGHNT, CDR2 YENEEA. Combining the CDR3 with reference TRBV11-3 and TRBJ1-5 gives the whole variable domain EAGVVQSPRYKIIEKKQPVAFWCNPISGHNTLYWYLQNLGQGPELLIRYENEEAVDDSQLPKDRFSAERLKGVDSTLKIQPAELGDSAVYLCASSLGQTGGNQPQHFGDGTRLSIL.

The rearrangement uses TRBV15 and TRBJ2-7; TRBD2 matches 8 bases. The CDR3 has 17 amino acids. CDR1 and CDR2 from the germline V gene are LNHNV and YYDKDF (reference sequence). V lost 0 bases, J lost 1 base, and 8 bases stayed unmatched. The CDR3 protein is CATSRETTAGVSYEQYF. The CDR3 DNA reads TGTGCCACCAGCAGAGAAACTACAGCGGGAGTGTCCTACGAGCAGTACTTC.

This clone was picked up a small number of times. The chain joins TRBV6-5 to TRBJ1-2; no definite D call. In germline, CDR1 is MNHEY, CDR2 SVGAGI. The CDR3 contains 13 residues. Trimming pared 2 bases from V and 9 bases from J, leaving 13 bases between. CDR3 loop: CASSYGPFWSYTF. The CDR3 DNA follows: TGTGCCAGCAGTTACGGACCGTTTTGGAGCTACACCTTC.

The chain joins TRBV29-1 to TRBJ2-1; TRBD2 aligns across 12 bases. Germline lookup yields CDR1 SQVTM and CDR2 ANQGSEA. This CDR3 contains 14 residues. Trimming removed 7 bases from V and 4 bases from J; junction bases left unmatched: 5. The CDR3 loop reads CSAHTSGRYNEQFF. The CDR3, as DNA: TGCAGCGCCCATACTAGCGGGAGGTACAATGAGCAGTTCTTC.

The V call is TRBV5-4, the J call TRBJ2-5, with D maybe TRBD2 (5 bases). From germline, CDR1 is SGHNT and CDR2 YYREEE (reference sequence). The CDR3 is 16 residues long. The ends were cut back, 2 bases at V and 5 bases at J, with 19 bases in the middle. This CDR3 is CASSFPSTRGAETQYF. In DNA, the CDR3 is TGTGCCAGCAGCTTTCCCTCTACCCGGGGTGCGGAGACCCAGTACTTC.

V usage is TRBV5-1 and J usage is TRBJ2-7; perhaps D is TRBD1 or TRBD2 (5 bases each). The CDR3 spans 16 residues. The germline CDR1 and CDR2 sequences are SGHRS and YFSETQ. Trimming removed 3 bases at V and 0 bases at J, with 16 bases between. The CDR3 coding sequence is TGCGCCAGCAGCTCCCGGGTGGCAGGGAGCTCCTACGAGCAGTACTTC. Its protein is CASSSRVAGSSYEQYF.

This clone was counted once. In DNA form, the CDR3 reads TGCAGCGCCGGGTCGGGAGGAGAGACCCAGTACTTC. It is translated as CSAGSGGETQYF. The rearrangement links TRBV29-1 to TRBJ2-5; 7 nucleotides match TRBD2. Trimming cost V 7 bases and J 4 bases; bases outside gene matches: 6. The V gene's germline CDR1 is SQVTM and CDR2 ANQGSEA. CDR3 length: 12 residues.

This clone was recorded once. The gene calls are TRBV5-6 and TRBJ2-1; unclear D gene. V was trimmed by 4 bases and J by 10 bases, leaving 9 bases between them. Germline V gene data show CDR1 as SGHDT and CDR2 as YYEEEE. The CDR3 is 11 amino acids. The CDR3 loop reads CASSLQREQFF. The DNA of the CDR3 is TGTGCCAGCAGCCTACAGCGCGAGCAGTTCTTC.

The chain couples TRBV29-1 to TRBJ2-3, with 8 bases matching TRBD2. After removal of 2 bases from V and 2 bases from J, the junction contained 15 bases not matched to a gene. CDR3 length: 18 residues. The germline V gene encodes CDR1 SQVTM and CDR2 ANQGSEA. The CDR3 region has the DNA TGCAGCGTTGAACCTCGGGGGTACGGCGGGAGGCACACAGATACGCAGTATTTT. Amino acid sequence: CSVEPRGYGGRHTDTQYF.

This clone has just one count. J is TRBJ2-7 and V is TRBV5-1, with 11 bases aligning to TRBD1. The V and J ends lost 4 bases and 3 bases, in that order; junction bases with no gene match: 9. Germline V gene data show CDR1 as SGHRS and CDR2 as YFSETQ. The CDR3 has 16 amino acids. The CDR3 sequence is CASSPDRGLTLYEQYF. The DNA for the CDR3 is TGCGCCAGCAGCCCGGACAGGGGGCTCACCCTCTACGAGCAGTACTTC. Combining the CDR3 with reference TRBV5-1 and TRBJ2-7 gives the whole variable domain KAGVTQTPRYLIKTRGQQVTLSCSPISGHRSVSWYQQTPGQGLQFLFEYFSETQRNKGNFPGRFSGRQFSNSRSEMNVSTLELGDSALYLCASSPDRGLTLYEQYFGPGTRLTVT.

The chain carries TRBV9 and TRBJ2-2, with D possibly called TRBD1 or TRBD2 (5 bases each). Trimming took 0 bases from V and 10 from J, leaving 13 bases between them. This CDR3 spans 14 amino acids. The germline V gene has CDR1 SGDLS and CDR2 YYNGEE. The CDR3 loop is CASSVAGRDEELFF. Here the CDR3 DNA reads TGTGCCAGCAGCGTAGCGGGACGGGATGAGGAGCTGTTTTTT.

The chain has TRBV9 and TRBJ1-2, with D perhaps matching TRBD1 (5 bases). The V gene lost 1 base and the J gene lost 4 bases, with 11 bases spanning the gap. This CDR3 is built from 14 residues. The V gene's germline CDR1 is SGDLS and CDR2 YYNGEE. CDR3 in amino acids: CASSVTTRGYGYTF. For the CDR3, the DNA is TGTGCCAGCAGCGTAACGACAAGGGGCTATGGCTACACCTTC.

The chain uses TRBV19 and TRBJ1-4; possibly TRBD1 for D (6 bases). The CDR3 has 12 residues. Germline assignment: CDR1 LNHDA and CDR2 SQIVND (reference sequence). Trimming stripped 9 bases from V and 7 bases from J, with 12 bases between. For the CDR3, the DNA is TGTGCCAGCCAGGGGTTTGGTGAAAAACTGTTTTTT. It translates to CASQGFGEKLFF.

J is TRBJ1-1 and V is TRBV6-5; D ambiguous. Trimming left V 7 bases short and J 1 base short, with 13 bases between. The CDR3 covers 14 residues. Germline CDR1 reads MNHEY; CDR2 reads SVGAGI. The CDR3 DNA is TGTGCCAGCATTAGTCGGAGATCGAACACTGAAGCTTTCTTT. Protein: CASISRRSNTEAFF.

The chain carries TRBV11-2 and TRBJ2-1; TRBD2 matches 7 bases. V shed 4 bases, J shed 7 bases, and the junction held 4 bases outside the gene matches. The CDR3 has 13 residues. CDR1 is SGHAT and CDR2 is FQNNGV in the germline V gene. The CDR3 sequence is CASSWGGPNEQFF. The CDR3 DNA follows: TGTGCCAGCAGCTGGGGGGGACCTAATGAGCAGTTCTTC.